Shown below are 2 T cell receptor beta chains from a single sample sequenced in a study of blood T cell repertoires in COVID-19. The repertoire was sequenced with immunoSEQ multiplex PCR; TCRdb's copy has only in-frame clones and lacks some. The sample includes about 440,000 clones, 87% of them seen just once. Material for sequencing was PBMCs or T cells enriched from blood (not recorded which). These receptors were taken from a young woman with acute COVID-19.

The sample holds one count of this clone. The genes are TRBV3-1 (or the pseudogene TRBV3-2) and TRBJ1-2, with 7 bases identical to TRBD1. Germline CDR1 LGHDT, CDR2 YNNKEL (reference sequence). This CDR3 comprises 16 residues. Trimming removed 0 bases from V and 3 bases from J; junction bases left unmatched: 7. The CDR3 DNA is TGTGCCAGCAGCCAAGATATCTCCAGGGGGGACTATGGCTACACCTTC. This codes for CASSQDISRGDYGYTF.

The chain links TRBV5-4 to TRBJ1-1; D is ambiguous. Germline V gives CDR1 SGHNT, CDR2 YYREEE (reference sequence). CDR3 length: 15 residues. V was trimmed by 5 bases and J by 0 bases, leaving 14 bases between them. In DNA, the CDR3 is TGTGCCAGCAGTACGGGCCGAGGGATGAACACTGAAGCTTTCTTT. Translating gives CASSTGRGMNTEAFF.